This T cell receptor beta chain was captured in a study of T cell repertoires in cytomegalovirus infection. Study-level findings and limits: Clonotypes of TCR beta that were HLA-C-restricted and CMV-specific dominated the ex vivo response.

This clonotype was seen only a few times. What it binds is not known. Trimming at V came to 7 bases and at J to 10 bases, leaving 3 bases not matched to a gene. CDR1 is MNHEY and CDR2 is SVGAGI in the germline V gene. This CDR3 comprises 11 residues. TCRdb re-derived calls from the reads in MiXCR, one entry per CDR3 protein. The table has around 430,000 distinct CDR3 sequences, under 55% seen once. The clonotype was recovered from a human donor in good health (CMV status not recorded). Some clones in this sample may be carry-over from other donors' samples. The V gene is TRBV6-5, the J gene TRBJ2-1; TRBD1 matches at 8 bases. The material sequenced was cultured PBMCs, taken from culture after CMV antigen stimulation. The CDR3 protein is CASTGQGEQFF. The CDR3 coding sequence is TGTGCCAGCACCGGACAGGGAGAGCAGTTCTTC.